The 24 T cell receptor beta chains below were found in one sample sequenced in a study of T cell responses to AZD1222 COVID-19 vaccine. TCRdb keeps only in-frame clones here, not all; method: immunoSEQ multiplex PCR. The table shows over 95,000 clones, with around 89% occurring only once. This specimen consisted of peripheral blood, obtained on day 0 of AZD1222 vaccination. The receptors originated from an adult in good health.

This clone was recorded a few times. The chain couples TRBV5-1 to TRBJ1-1, with D hard to call. CDR1 is SGHRS and CDR2 is YFSETQ in the germline V gene. Deletions cut 4 bases from V and 4 bases from J, with 11 bases between. The CDR3 has 13 amino acids. For the CDR3, the DNA is TGCGCCAGCAGCCCAGCTGGGGTCACTGAAGCTTTCTTT. It yields the protein CASSPAGVTEAFF.

The chain uses TRBV4-3 and TRBJ2-2; TRBD1 agrees at 7 bases. J lost 0 bases, V lost 4 bases, and 8 bases had no gene match. Germline CDR1 is LGHNA and CDR2 is YSLEER. The CDR3 runs to 17 residues. The CDR3 nucleotides read TGCGCCAGCAGCCTAGCAGATACAGGGGCGAACACCGGGGAGCTGTTTTTT. Amino acids: CASSLADTGANTGELFF.

The V gene is TRBV19, the J gene TRBJ1-1; TRBD1 matches at 8 bases. This CDR3 is 12 amino acids long. The junction had 2 bases not matched to a gene; V was cut back by 5 bases and J by 6 bases. Germline CDR1 and CDR2: LNHDA and SQIVND (reference sequence). CDR3 bases: TGTGCCAGTAGTGCAGGGGGCCCTGAAGCTTTCTTT. Residues: CASSAGGPEAFF.

About this clone: The sample has other DNA sequences that encode this CDR3 too. The chain employs TRBV7-9 and TRBJ1-1; D not certain. Germline V gives CDR1 SEHNR, CDR2 FQNEAQ (reference sequence). The CDR3 extends over 13 amino acids. Trimming cost V 6 bases and J 1 base, with 9 bases left between them. CDR3 DNA: TGTGCCAGCAGGTCTACAGAGAACACTGAAGCTTTCTTT. It translates to CASRSTENTEAFF.

As DNA, the CDR3 is TGTGCCAGTAGTCTCTGGCGGGGAGGGGAGACCCAGTACTTC. It encodes CASSLWRGGETQYF. The chain has TRBV19 and TRBJ2-5; 7 bases fit TRBD2. V lost 5 bases and J lost 5; bases outside the gene matches: 8. CDR1 is LNHDA and CDR2 is SQIVND in the germline V gene (reference sequence). CDR3 length: 14 amino acids.

The DNA for the CDR3 is TGTGCCAGCAGCCAAGAATGGGGAGGGTTTCGTGAAAAACTGTTTTTT. This encodes CASSQEWGGFREKLFF. The J gene is TRBJ1-4, the V gene TRBV14, with D unclear. Germline V gene sequence: CDR1 SGHDN, CDR2 FVKESK. The CDR3 contains 16 residues. V lost 0 bases and J lost 7, with 15 bases in between.

The V and J genes are TRBV3-1 (or the pseudogene TRBV3-2) and TRBJ2-2, with D tentatively TRBD2 (5 bases). Trimming shortened V by 8 bases and J by 4 bases, and 11 bases separated the two germline ends. In germline, CDR1 is LGHDT, CDR2 YNNKEL (reference sequence). The CDR3 is 13 amino acids. The CDR3 reads CASSLASTGELFF. The DNA of the CDR3 is TGTGCCAGCTCCCTAGCTAGCACCGGGGAGCTGTTTTTT.

The chain is built from TRBV19 and TRBJ2-3; 11 bases map to TRBD1. The CDR3 totals 16 residues. The junction had 8 bases not matched to a gene; V was cut back by 5 bases and J by 4 bases. Germline CDR1 and CDR2: LNHDA and SQIVND (reference sequence). The CDR3 protein is CASSGRTGGQADTQYF. CDR3 in DNA: TGTGCCAGTAGTGGCCGGACAGGGGGCCAGGCAGATACGCAGTATTTT.

The chain joins TRBV9 to TRBJ2-2, with D uncertain. The CDR3 has 14 residues. Germline CDR1 reads SGDLS; CDR2 reads YYNGEE. With 4 bases removed from V and 7 bases from J, the gap between germline ends came to 14 bases. This CDR3 is CASSLTNSVGELFF. Written as DNA, the CDR3 is TGTGCCAGCAGCCTGACAAACTCGGTCGGGGAGCTGTTTTTT.

The V and J genes are TRBV5-4 and TRBJ2-1, with 9 bases aligning to TRBD1. This CDR3 contains 15 residues. The germline CDR1 and CDR2 sequences are SGHNT and YYREEE (reference sequence). Germline trimming cut 5 bases from V and 6 bases from J; bases unmatched to any gene: 9. Here the CDR3 DNA reads TGTGCCAGCAGGACGCGGACAGGGGTTTCCAATGAGCAGTTCTTC. It codes for CASRTRTGVSNEQFF.

CDR3 in amino acids: CATSPSGSGANVLTF. DNA for the CDR3: TGTGCCACCAGCCCCTCGGGGTCTGGGGCCAACGTCCTGACTTTC. The rearrangement joins TRBV15 to TRBJ2-6, with D possibly being TRBD2 (5 bases). Germline V gene lookup returns CDR1 LNHNV and CDR2 YYDKDF (reference sequence). This CDR3 comprises 15 residues. Deletions cut 5 bases from V and 1 base from J, with 9 bases between.

The gene calls are TRBV10-2 and TRBJ2-7, with 8 bases aligning to TRBD2. The junction had 10 bases not matched to a gene; V was cut back by 9 bases and J by 3 bases. The CDR3 runs 14 residues. Germline V gene data show CDR1 as WSHSY and CDR2 as SAAADI. For the CDR3, the DNA is TGCGCCAGTTGTCCGGGACTAGACCGCTACGAGCAGTACTTC. Residues: CASCPGLDRYEQYF.

The chain has TRBV7-3 and TRBJ1-3, with D possibly TRBD1 on 5 matching bases. V lost 5 bases, J lost 0 bases, and 14 bases lay in between. CDR1 and CDR2 (germline): SGHTA, FQGTGA. The CDR3 runs 16 residues. The CDR3 here is CASSLGPGISGNTIYF. CDR3 coding DNA: TGTGCCAGCAGCCTGGGACCGGGGATCTCTGGAAACACCATATATTTT.

The chain joins TRBV5-1 to TRBJ2-5; 12 nucleotides line up with TRBD2. With V trimmed by 5 bases and J by 4 bases, 9 bases remained unmatched. The CDR3 covers 16 residues. In germline, CDR1 is SGHRS, CDR2 YFSETQ. The CDR3 coding sequence is TGCGCCAGCAGAAGACTAGCGGGAGAGGGGGGAGAGACCCAGTACTTC. Translating it yields CASRRLAGEGGETQYF. The full variable domain, in which reference TRBV5-1 and TRBJ2-5 provide the parts outside the CDR3, is KAGVTQTPRYLIKTRGQQVTLSCSPISGHRSVSWYQQTPGQGLQFLFEYFSETQRNKGNFPGRFSGRQFSNSRSEMNVSTLELGDSALYLCASRRLAGEGGETQYFGPGTRLLVL.

The rearrangement uses TRBV6-1 and TRBJ1-4; D unclear. V lost 3 bases and J 5 bases, leaving 7 bases between the germline ends. The CDR3 consists of 13 residues. Germline V gene data show CDR1 as MNHNS and CDR2 as SASEGT. For the CDR3, the DNA is TGTGCCAGCAGTGAGGTCCCCAATGAAAAACTGTTTTTT. It is translated as CASSEVPNEKLFF.

The CDR3 bases are TGTGCCAGCAGCAGTTCAGGGTCCTACAATGAGCAGTTCTTC. It yields the protein CASSSSGSYNEQFF. V is TRBV5-6 and J is TRBJ2-1, with D possibly being TRBD1 (5 bases). CDR1 is SGHDT, CDR2 YYEEEE, per germline. Trimming cost V 4 bases and J 1 base, with 9 bases left between them. This CDR3 has 14 residues. The full variable domain, with the rest looked up from reference TRBV5-6 and TRBJ2-1, is DAGVTQSPTHLIKTRGQQVTLRCSPKSGHDTVSWYQQALGQGPQFIFQYYEEEERQRGNFPDRFSGHQFPNYSSELNVNALLLGDSALYLCASSSSGSYNEQFFGPGTRLTVL.

This chain joins TRBV10-3 and TRBJ1-2; 7 positions agree with TRBD1. Trimming cost V 0 bases and J 6 bases; bases outside gene matches: 10. The germline V gene encodes CDR1 ENHRY and CDR2 SYGVKD. The CDR3 is 16 residues long. CDR3 protein: CAISESKAGGVNGYTF. As DNA, the CDR3 is TGTGCCATCAGTGAGTCGAAGGCAGGGGGGGTTAATGGCTACACCTTC.

CDR3 nucleotide sequence: TGTGCCAGCAGTTCCGGGACAAATAATTCACCCCTCCACTTT. Translating gives CASSSGTNNSPLHF. This chain uses TRBV28 with TRBJ1-6, with a tentative D call TRBD1 (6 bases). Germline CDR1 MDHEN, CDR2 SYDVKM. Trimming left V 4 bases short and J 5 bases short, with 9 bases between. The length of the CDR3 is 14 residues.

The chain couples TRBV6-5 to TRBJ2-5; D gene ambiguous. The germline V gene encodes CDR1 MNHEY and CDR2 SVGAGI. The CDR3 extends over 13 amino acids. The V end was cut by 2 bases, the J end by 9 bases, with 13 bases between. Here the CDR3 reads CASSYTVEESQYF. As DNA, the CDR3 is TGTGCCAGCAGTTACACCGTTGAGGAGTCCCAGTACTTC.

J is TRBJ2-7 and V is TRBV21-1. TRBV21-1 is reported as a pseudogene. CDR3 size: 11 residues. The CDR3 sequence: CASSKGGEQYF. The CDR3 region has the DNA TGTGCCAGCAGCAAAGGGGGCGAGCAGTACTTC.

This chain links TRBV6-4 with TRBJ1-1; 7 bases are a match to TRBD1. The CDR3 has 14 residues. Germline V gene lookup returns CDR1 MRHNA and CDR2 SNTAGT. Trimming removed 4 bases from V and 5 bases from J; junction bases left unmatched: 7. The CDR3 DNA sequence: TGTGCCAGCAGTGCTATAGGGGGCGCGACTGAAGCTTTCTTT. It encodes CASSAIGGATEAFF.

This sequence joins TRBV5-1 and TRBJ1-2, with D tentatively TRBD1 (6 bases). Between the trimmed V and J ends, which lost 0 bases and 2 bases, there was a span of 8 bases. Germline V CDR1 and CDR2: SGHRS, YFSETQ. This CDR3 comprises 14 residues. The chain's CDR3 is CASSLGTGNYGYTF. DNA for the CDR3: TGCGCCAGCAGCTTGGGAACAGGGAACTATGGCTACACCTTC.

The V and J genes are TRBV10-3 and TRBJ1-5; 8 bases are a match to TRBD1. Germline values: CDR1 ENHRY, CDR2 SYGVKD. Trimming at V came to 9 bases and at J to 0 bases, leaving 7 bases not matched to a gene. CDR3 size: 15 residues. CDR3 in amino acids: CAIGTGDYSNQPQHF. Here the CDR3 DNA reads TGTGCCATAGGGACAGGAGATTATAGCAATCAGCCCCAGCATTTT.

This sequence joins TRBV5-6 and TRBJ2-1, with 7 nucleotides matching TRBD2. The CDR3 consists of 17 residues. CDR1 and CDR2 from the germline V gene are SGHDT and YYEEEE. V trimming: 2 bases; J trimming: 0 bases; junction bases outside the gene matches: 8. The CDR3 region is CASSFGRAGSSYNEQFF. CDR3 DNA sequence: TGTGCCAGCAGCTTCGGCCGAGCGGGGAGCTCCTACAATGAGCAGTTCTTC.